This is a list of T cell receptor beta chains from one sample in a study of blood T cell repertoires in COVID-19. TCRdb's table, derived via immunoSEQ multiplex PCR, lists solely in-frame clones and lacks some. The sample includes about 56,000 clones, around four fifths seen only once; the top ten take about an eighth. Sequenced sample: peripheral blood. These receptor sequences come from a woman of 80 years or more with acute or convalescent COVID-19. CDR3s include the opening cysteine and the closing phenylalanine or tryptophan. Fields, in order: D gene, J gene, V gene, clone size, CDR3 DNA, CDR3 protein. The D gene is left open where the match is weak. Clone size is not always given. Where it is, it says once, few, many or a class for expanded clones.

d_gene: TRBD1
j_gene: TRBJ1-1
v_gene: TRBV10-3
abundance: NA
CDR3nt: TGTGCCATCAGAGAGGACAGGGGGCTTAACACTGAAGCTTTCTTT
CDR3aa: CAIREDRGLNTEAFF

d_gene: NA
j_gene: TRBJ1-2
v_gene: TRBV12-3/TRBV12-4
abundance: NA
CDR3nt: TGTGCCAGCAGCCGGCCCCCGGAGGAGAGCTACACCTTC
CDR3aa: CASSRPPEESYTF

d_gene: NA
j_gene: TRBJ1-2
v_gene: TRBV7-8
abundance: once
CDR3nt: TGTGCCAGCAGCTTAGATATTAACTATGGCTACACCTTC
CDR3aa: CASSLDINYGYTF

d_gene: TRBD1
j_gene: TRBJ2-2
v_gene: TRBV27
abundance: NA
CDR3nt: TGTGCCAGCAGTTTATTCGTTGGGGGACAGGGGACGAACACCGGGGAGCTGTTTTTT
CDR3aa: CASSLFVGGQGTNTGELFF

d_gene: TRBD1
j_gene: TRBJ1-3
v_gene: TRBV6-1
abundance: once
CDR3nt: TGTGCCAGCAGTGACCGGACAGGCGCTGGAAACACCATATATTTT
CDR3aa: CASSDRTGAGNTIYF

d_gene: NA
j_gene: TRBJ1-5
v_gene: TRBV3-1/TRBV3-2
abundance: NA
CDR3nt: TGTGCCAGCAGCCAAGCAGACAGTGACAATCAGCCCCAGCATTTT
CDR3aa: CASSQADSDNQPQHF

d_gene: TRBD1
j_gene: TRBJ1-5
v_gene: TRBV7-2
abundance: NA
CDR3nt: TGTGCCAGCAGCTTAGAATCCCAGGGGGCAGGACAGCCCCAGCATTTT
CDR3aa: CASSLESQGAGQPQHF

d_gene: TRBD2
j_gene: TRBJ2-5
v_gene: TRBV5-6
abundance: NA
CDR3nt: TGTGCCAGCAGCATCGGACTAGCGGGTTCTTACCAAGAGACCCAGTACTTC
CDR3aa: CASSIGLAGSYQETQYF

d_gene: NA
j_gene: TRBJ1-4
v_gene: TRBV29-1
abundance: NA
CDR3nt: TGCAGCGTTGAAAGGCAGGGTCTTGAAAAACTGTTTTTT
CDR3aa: CSVERQGLEKLFF

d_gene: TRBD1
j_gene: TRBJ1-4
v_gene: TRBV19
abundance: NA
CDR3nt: TGTGCCAGTAGTATGGTGGGGCAGGGGGCTGAAAAACTGTTTTTT
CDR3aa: CASSMVGQGAEKLFF

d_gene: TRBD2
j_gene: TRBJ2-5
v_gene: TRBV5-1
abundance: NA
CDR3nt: TGCGCCAGCACCCAAGCGGGGGATATGGAGACCCAGTACTTC
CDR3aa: CASTQAGDMETQYF

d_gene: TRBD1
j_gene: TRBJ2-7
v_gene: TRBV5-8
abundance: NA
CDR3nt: TGTGCCAGCAGCTCGCGGGGGACAGGGGGATTCGAGCAGTACTTC
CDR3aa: CASSSRGTGGFEQYF

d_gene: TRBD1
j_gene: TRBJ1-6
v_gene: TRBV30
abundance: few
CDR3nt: TGTGCCTGGAGCAGACAGGGGGCCTCCTATAATTCACCCCTCCACTTT
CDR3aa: CAWSRQGASYNSPLHF

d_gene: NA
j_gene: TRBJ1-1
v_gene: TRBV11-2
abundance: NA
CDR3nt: TGTGCCAGCAGCTTAGGGGCGGGGAACACTGAAGCTTTCTTT
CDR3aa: CASSLGAGNTEAFF

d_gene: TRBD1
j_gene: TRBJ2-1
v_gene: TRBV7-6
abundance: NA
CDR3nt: TGTGCCAGCAGCTTTAGACAGGGGGGCTCCTACAATGAGCAGTTCTTC
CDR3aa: CASSFRQGGSYNEQFF

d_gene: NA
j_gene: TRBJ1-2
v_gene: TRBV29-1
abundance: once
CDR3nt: TGCAGCGTTGAGATGGCAGGGAAGGGGTCCACGGTTGGGTTC
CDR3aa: CSVEMAGKGSTVGF

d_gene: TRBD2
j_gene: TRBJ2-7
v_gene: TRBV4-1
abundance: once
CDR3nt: TGCGCCAGCAGCCAAGTGTCGGGTAGCGGGACCTACGAGCAGTACTTC
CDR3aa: CASSQVSGSGTYEQYF

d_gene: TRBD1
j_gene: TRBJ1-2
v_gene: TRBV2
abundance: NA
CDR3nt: TGTGCCAGCAGTTTTACAGGGGATCGTGGCTACACCTTC
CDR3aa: CASSFTGDRGYTF

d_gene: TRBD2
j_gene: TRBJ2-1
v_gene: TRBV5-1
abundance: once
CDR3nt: TGCGCCAGCAGCATTAGCGGGGGGAGACCCAATGAGCAGTTCTTC
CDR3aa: CASSISGGRPNEQFF

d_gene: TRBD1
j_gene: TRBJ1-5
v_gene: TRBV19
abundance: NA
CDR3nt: TGTGCCAGTAGTATAGTACCCGGGACAGGGGAGAATCAGCCCCAGCATTTT
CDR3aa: CASSIVPGTGENQPQHF

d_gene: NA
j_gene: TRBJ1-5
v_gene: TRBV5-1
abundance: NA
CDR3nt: TGCGCCAGCAGCTTGGGATCAGGGGGCAATCAGCCCCAGCATTTT
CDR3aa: CASSLGSGGNQPQHF

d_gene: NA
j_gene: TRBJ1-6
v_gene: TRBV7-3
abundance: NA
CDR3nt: TGTGCCAGCAGGGAGGGTTTGAGTTCACCCCTCCACTTT
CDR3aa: CASREGLSSPLHF

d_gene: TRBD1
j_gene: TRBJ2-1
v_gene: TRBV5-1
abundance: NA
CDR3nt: TGCGCCAGCAGCGGCGGACAGGGCGAGGGCAATGAGCAGTTCTTC
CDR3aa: CASSGGQGEGNEQFF

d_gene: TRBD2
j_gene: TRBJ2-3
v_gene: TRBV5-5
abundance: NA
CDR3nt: TGTGCCAGCAGCTCTTTCCGCGGGGGGGCTGAAGATACGCAGTATTTT
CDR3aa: CASSSFRGGAEDTQYF

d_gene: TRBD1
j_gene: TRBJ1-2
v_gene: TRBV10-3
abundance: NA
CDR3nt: TGTGCCATCAGTGACGGGGACAGGGGGCTAGGTAACTATGGCTACACCTTC
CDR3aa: CAISDGDRGLGNYGYTF

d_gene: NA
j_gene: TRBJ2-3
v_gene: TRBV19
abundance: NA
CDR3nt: TGTGCCAGTACCCCGGGACTCAGCACAGATACGCAGTATTTT
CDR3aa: CASTPGLSTDTQYF

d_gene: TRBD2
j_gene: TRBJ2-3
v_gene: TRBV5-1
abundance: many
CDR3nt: TGCGCCAGCAGCTTGAAAGGGGCTAGCGGGGGGGCGACGTCCACGCAGTATTTT
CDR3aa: CASSLKGASGGATSTQYF

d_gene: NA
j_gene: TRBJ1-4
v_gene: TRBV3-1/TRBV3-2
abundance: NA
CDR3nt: TGTGCCAGCAGCCAAGTTGCGGGGAGAGAAAAACTGTTTTTT
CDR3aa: CASSQVAGREKLFF

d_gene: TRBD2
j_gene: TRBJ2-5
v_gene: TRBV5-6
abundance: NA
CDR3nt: TGTGCCAGCAGCTTGGAGGGACTAGCTGTCGAGACCCAGTACTTC
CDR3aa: CASSLEGLAVETQYF

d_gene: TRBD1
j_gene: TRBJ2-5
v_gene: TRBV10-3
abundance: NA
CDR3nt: TGTGCCATCAGAGCCAACTTAACAGGGGAAACCCAGTACTTC
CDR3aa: CAIRANLTGETQYF

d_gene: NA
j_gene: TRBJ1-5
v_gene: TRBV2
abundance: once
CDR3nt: TGTGCCAGCGCCGGGACAAAAGGGAATCAGCCCCAGCATTTT
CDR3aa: CASAGTKGNQPQHF

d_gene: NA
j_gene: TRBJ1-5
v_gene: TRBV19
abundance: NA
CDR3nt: TGTGCCAGTACCAGGAGGAACAGGGATTATCGTATCAATCAGCCCCAGCATTTT
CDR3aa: CASTRRNRDYRINQPQHF

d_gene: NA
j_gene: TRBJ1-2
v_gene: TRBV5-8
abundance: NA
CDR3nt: TGTGCCAGCAGCTTGACGGACAGAAACTATGGCTACACCTTC
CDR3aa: CASSLTDRNYGYTF

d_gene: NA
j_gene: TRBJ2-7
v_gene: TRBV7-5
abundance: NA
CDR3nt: TGTGTCAGAAGCCCGGAGCGCGGGAGGAACGAGCAGTACTTC
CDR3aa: CVRSPERGRNEQYF

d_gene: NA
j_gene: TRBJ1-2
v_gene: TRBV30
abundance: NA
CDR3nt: TGTGCCTGGAGTACCGGGACATCCTTGGGCTACTTC
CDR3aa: CAWSTGTSLGYF

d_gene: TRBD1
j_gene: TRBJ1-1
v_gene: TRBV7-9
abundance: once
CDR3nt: TGTGCCAGCAGCCCCGGACAGGGTTGGGTCACTGAAGCTTTCTTT
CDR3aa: CASSPGQGWVTEAFF

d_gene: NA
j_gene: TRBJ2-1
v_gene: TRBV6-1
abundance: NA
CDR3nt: TGTGCCAGCAGTGCCAGAAGGGACACTTCTAGCAGGAATGAGCAGTTCTTC
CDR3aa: CASSARRDTSSRNEQFF

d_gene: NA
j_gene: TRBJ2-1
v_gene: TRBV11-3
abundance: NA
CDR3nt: TGTGCCAGCAGCTTAACCGGCTACAATGAGCAGTTCTTC
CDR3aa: CASSLTGYNEQFF

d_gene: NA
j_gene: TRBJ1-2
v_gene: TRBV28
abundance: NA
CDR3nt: TGTGCCAGCAGCTCAGGGTCGTGGGGCTACACCTTC
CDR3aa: CASSSGSWGYTF

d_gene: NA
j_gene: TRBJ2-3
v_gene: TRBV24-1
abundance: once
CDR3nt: TGTGCCACCAGTGAAAGGGAGACTACAGATACGCAGTATTTT
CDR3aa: CATSERETTDTQYF

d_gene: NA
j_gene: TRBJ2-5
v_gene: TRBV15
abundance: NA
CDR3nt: TGTGCCACCAGCAGAGATCTTAAAGGCAGGGGACAAGAGACCCAGTACTTC
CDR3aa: CATSRDLKGRGQETQYF

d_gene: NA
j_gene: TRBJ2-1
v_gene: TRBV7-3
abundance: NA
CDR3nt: TGTGCCAGCAGCTTAAACGGGGTTAGCGTGGATGAGCAGTTCTTC
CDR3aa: CASSLNGVSVDEQFF

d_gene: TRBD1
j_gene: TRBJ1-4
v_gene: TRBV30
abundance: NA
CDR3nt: TGTGCCTGGAGTCCGCCGGGACAGGGGAATGAAAAACTGTTTTTT
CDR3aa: CAWSPPGQGNEKLFF

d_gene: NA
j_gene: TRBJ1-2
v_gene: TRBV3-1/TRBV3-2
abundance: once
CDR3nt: TGTGCCAGCAGCCAAGATCGAGGGAGCGGCTACACCTTC
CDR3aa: CASSQDRGSGYTF

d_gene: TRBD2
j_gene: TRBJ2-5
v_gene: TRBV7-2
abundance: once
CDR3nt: TGTGCCAGCAGCTTAACTAGCGGGGGTGAGACCCAGTACTTC
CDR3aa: CASSLTSGGETQYF

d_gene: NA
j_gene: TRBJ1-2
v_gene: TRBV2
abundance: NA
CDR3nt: TGTGCCAGCAGTGATCAGTATGGCTACACCTTC
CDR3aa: CASSDQYGYTF

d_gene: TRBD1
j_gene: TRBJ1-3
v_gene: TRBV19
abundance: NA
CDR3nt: TGTGCCAGTAGCGACAGGGGCTCTGGAAACACCATATATTTT
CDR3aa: CASSDRGSGNTIYF

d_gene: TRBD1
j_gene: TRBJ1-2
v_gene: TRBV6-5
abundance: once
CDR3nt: TGTGCCGTATCAACCGGGACAGGCGATGGCTACACCTTC
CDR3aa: CAVSTGTGDGYTF

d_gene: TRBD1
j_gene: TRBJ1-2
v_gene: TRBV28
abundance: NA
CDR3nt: TGTGCCAGCAGTTTGCAGGGGGCCATCTATGGCTACACCTTC
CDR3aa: CASSLQGAIYGYTF

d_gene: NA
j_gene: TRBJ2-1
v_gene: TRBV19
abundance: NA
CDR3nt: TGTGCCAGTAGGACGTCAGGGCTCTCCTACAATGAGCAGTTCTTC
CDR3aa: CASRTSGLSYNEQFF

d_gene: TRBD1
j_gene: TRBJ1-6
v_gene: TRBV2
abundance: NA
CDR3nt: TGTGCCAGCACTCGGAGGCAGGGGGCGAGCTCCTATAATTCACCCTTCCACTTT
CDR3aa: CASTRRQGASSYNSPFHF

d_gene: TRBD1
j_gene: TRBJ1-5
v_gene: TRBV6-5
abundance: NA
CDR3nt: TGTGCCAGCAGCCGGGGACAGAATAGCAATCAGCCCCAGCATTTT
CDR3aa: CASSRGQNSNQPQHF

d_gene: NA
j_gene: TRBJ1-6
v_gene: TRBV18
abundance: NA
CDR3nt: TGTGCCAGCTCACCCAGGGCGTTTGGGTCCTCCTATAATTCACCCCTCCACTTT
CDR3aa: CASSPRAFGSSYNSPLHF

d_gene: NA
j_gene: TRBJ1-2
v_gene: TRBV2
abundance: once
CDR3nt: TGTGCCAGCAAGGGGGGGATATCACCTTACGGCTACACCTTC
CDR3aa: CASKGGISPYGYTF

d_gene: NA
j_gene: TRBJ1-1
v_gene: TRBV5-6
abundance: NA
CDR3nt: TGTGCCAGCACCAACGTCGGCAGGGAGAACACTGAAGCTTTCTTT
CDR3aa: CASTNVGRENTEAFF

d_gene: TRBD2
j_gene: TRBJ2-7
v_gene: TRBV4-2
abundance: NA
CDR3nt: TGTGCCAGCAGCCACGGACTAGCGGGGACCTACGAGCAGTACTTC
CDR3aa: CASSHGLAGTYEQYF

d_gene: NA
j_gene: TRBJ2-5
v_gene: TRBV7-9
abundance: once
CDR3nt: TGTGCCAGCAGCGCCGCCGACAGGCGAGAGACCCAGTACTTC
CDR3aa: CASSAADRRETQYF

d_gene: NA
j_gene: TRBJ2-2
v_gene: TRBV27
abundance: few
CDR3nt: TGTGCCAGCAGTTTGAGTTCTGGAGTATACACCGGGGAGCTGTTTTTT
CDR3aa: CASSLSSGVYTGELFF

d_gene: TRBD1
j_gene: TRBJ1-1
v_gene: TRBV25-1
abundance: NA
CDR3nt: TGTGCCACCGCGACAGGGCATAAGACTGAAGCTTTCTTT
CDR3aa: CATATGHKTEAFF